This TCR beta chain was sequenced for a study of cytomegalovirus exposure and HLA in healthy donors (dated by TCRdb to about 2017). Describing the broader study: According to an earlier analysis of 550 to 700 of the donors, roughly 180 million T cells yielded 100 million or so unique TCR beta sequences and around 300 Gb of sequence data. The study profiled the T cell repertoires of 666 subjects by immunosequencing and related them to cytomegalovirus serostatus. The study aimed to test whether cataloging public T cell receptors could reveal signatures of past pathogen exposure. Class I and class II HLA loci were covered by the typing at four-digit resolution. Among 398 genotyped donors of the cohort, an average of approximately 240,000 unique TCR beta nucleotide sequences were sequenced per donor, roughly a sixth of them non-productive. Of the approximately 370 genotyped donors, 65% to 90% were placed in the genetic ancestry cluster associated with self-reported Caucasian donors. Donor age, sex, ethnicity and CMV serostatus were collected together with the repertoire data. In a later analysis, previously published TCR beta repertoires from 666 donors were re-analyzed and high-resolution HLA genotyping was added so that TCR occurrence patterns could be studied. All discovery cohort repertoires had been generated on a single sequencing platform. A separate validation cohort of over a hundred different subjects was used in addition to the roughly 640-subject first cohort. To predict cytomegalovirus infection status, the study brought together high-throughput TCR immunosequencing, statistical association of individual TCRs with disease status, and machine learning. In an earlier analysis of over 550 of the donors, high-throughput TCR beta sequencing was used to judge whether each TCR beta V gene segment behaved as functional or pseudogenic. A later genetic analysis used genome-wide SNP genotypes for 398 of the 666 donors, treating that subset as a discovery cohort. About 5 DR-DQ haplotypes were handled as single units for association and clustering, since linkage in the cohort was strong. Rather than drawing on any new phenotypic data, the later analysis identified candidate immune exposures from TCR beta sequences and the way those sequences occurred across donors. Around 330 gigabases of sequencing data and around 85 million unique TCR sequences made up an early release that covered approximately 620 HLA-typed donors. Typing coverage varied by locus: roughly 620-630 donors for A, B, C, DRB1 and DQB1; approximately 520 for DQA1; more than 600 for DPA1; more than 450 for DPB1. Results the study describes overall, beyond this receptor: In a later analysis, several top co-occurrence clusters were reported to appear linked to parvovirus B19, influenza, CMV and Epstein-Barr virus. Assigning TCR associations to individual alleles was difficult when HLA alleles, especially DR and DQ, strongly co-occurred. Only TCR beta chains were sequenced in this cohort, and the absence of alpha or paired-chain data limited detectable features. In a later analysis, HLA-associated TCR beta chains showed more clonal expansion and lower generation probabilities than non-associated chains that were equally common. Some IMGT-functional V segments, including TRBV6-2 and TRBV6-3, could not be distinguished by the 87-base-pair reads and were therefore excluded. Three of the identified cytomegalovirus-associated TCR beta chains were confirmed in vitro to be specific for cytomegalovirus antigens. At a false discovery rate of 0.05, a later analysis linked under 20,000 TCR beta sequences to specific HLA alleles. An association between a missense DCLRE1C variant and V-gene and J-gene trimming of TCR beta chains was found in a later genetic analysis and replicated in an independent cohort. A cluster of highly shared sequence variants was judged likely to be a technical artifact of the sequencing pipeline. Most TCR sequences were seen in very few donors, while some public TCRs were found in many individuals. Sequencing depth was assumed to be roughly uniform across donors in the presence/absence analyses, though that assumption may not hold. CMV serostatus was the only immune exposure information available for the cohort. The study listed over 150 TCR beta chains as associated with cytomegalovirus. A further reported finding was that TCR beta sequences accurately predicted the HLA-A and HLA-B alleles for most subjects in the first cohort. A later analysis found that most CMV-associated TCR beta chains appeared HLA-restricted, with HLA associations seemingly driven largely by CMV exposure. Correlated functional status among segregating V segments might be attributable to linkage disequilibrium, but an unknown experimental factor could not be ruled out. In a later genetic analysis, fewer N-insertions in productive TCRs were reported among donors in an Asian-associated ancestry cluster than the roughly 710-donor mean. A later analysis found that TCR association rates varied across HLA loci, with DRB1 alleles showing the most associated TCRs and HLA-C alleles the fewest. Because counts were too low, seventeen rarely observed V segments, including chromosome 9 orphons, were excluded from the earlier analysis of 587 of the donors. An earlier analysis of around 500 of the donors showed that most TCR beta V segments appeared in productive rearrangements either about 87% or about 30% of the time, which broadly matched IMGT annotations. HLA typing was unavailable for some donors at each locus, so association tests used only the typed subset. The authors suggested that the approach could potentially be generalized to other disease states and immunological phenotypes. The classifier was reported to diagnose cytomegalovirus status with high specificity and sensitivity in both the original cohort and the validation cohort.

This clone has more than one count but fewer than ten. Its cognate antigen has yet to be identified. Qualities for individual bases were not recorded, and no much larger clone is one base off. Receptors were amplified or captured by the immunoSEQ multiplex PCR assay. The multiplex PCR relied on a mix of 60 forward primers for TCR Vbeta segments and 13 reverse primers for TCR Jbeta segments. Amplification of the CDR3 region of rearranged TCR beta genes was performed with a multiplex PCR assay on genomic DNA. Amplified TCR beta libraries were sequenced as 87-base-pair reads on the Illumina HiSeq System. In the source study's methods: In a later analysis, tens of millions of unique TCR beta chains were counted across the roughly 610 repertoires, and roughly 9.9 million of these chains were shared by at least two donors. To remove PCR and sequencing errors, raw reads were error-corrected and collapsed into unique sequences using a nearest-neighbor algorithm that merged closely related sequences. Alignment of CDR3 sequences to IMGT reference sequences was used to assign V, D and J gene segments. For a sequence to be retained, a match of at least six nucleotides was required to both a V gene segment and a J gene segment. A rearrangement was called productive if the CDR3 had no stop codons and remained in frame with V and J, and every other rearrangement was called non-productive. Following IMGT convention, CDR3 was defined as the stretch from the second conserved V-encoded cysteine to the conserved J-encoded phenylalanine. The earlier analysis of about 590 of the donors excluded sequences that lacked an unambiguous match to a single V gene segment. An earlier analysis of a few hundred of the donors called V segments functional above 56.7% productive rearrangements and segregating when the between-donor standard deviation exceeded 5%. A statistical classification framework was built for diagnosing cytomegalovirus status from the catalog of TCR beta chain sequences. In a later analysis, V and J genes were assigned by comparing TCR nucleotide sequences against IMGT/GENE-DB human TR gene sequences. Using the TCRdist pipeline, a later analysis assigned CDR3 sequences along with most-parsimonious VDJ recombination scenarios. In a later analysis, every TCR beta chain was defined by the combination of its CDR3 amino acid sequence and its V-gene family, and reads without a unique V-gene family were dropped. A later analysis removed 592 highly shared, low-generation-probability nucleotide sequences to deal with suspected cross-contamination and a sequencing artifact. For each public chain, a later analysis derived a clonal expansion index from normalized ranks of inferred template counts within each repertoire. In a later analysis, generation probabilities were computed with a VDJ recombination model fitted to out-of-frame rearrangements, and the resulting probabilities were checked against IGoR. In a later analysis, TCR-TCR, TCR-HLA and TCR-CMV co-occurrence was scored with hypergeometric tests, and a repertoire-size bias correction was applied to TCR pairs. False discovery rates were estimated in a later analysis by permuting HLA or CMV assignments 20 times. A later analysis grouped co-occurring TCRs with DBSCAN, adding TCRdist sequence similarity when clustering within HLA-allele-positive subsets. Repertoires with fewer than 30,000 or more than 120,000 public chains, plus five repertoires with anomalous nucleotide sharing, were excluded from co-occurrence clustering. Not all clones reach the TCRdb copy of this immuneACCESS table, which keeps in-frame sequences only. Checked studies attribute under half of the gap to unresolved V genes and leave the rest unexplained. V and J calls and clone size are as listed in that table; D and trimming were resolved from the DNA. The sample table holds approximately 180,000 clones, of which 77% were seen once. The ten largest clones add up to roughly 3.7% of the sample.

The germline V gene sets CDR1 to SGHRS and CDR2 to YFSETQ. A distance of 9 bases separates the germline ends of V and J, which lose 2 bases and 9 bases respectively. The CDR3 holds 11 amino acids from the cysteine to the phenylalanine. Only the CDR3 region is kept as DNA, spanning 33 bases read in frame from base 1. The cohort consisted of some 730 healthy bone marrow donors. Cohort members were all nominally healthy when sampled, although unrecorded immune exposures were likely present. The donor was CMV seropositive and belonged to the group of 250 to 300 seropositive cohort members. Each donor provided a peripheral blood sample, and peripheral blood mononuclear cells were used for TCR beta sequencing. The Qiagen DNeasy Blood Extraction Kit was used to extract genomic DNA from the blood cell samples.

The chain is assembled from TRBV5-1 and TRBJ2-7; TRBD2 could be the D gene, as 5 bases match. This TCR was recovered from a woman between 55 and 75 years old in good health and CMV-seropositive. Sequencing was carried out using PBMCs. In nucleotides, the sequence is TGCGCCAGCAGCTTCGGGGAGAGGCAGTACTTC. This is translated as CASSFGERQYF.